This section outlines one T cell receptor beta chain sequence together with its context. Per the original methods: Junction-only sequences without quality scores were provided by ImmunoSEQ, so filtering was different. Repertoires were generated with immunoSEQ multiplex PCR, while TCRdb's copy carries only in-frame clones and drops some. The DNA gave D and trimming, while V, J and clone size come from that table. The table shows around 430,000 clones, with roughly 83% occurring only once. Extraction of genomic DNA in unsorted samples used about 90 million PBMCs. This specimen belongs to a study of shared clonotypes between healthy human individuals. CDR3 length equals 16 residues. Losses at the gene ends were 0 bases for V and 0 bases for J; bases not matched to a gene: 0.

The source is a woman between 40 and 55 years old in good health. Some clones in this sample may be carry-over from other donors' samples. The specimen was PBMCs. The rearrangement joins TRBV6-7 to TRBJ2-3, with 10 bases fitting TRBD2. TRBV6-7 is classed as an ORF, of uncertain function. The CDR3 loop reads CASSYSTSGSTDTQYF. In DNA, the CDR3 is TGTGCCAGCAGTTACTCGACTAGCGGGAGCACAGATACGCAGTATTTT.